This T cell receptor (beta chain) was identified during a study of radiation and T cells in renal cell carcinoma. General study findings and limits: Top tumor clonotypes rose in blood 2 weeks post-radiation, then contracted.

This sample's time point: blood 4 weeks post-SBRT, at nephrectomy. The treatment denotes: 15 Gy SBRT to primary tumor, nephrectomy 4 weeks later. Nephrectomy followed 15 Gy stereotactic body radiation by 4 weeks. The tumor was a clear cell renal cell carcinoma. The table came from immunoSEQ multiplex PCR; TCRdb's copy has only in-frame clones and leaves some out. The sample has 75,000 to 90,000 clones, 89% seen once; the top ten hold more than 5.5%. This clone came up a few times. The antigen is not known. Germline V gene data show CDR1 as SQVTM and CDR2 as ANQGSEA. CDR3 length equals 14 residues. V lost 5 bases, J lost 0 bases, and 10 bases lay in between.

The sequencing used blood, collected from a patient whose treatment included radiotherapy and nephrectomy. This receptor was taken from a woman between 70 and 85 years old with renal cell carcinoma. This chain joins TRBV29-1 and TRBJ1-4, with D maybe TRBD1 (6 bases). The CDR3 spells CSVRTDATNEKLFF. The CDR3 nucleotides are TGCAGCGTTAGGACAGATGCAACTAATGAAAAACTGTTTTTT.